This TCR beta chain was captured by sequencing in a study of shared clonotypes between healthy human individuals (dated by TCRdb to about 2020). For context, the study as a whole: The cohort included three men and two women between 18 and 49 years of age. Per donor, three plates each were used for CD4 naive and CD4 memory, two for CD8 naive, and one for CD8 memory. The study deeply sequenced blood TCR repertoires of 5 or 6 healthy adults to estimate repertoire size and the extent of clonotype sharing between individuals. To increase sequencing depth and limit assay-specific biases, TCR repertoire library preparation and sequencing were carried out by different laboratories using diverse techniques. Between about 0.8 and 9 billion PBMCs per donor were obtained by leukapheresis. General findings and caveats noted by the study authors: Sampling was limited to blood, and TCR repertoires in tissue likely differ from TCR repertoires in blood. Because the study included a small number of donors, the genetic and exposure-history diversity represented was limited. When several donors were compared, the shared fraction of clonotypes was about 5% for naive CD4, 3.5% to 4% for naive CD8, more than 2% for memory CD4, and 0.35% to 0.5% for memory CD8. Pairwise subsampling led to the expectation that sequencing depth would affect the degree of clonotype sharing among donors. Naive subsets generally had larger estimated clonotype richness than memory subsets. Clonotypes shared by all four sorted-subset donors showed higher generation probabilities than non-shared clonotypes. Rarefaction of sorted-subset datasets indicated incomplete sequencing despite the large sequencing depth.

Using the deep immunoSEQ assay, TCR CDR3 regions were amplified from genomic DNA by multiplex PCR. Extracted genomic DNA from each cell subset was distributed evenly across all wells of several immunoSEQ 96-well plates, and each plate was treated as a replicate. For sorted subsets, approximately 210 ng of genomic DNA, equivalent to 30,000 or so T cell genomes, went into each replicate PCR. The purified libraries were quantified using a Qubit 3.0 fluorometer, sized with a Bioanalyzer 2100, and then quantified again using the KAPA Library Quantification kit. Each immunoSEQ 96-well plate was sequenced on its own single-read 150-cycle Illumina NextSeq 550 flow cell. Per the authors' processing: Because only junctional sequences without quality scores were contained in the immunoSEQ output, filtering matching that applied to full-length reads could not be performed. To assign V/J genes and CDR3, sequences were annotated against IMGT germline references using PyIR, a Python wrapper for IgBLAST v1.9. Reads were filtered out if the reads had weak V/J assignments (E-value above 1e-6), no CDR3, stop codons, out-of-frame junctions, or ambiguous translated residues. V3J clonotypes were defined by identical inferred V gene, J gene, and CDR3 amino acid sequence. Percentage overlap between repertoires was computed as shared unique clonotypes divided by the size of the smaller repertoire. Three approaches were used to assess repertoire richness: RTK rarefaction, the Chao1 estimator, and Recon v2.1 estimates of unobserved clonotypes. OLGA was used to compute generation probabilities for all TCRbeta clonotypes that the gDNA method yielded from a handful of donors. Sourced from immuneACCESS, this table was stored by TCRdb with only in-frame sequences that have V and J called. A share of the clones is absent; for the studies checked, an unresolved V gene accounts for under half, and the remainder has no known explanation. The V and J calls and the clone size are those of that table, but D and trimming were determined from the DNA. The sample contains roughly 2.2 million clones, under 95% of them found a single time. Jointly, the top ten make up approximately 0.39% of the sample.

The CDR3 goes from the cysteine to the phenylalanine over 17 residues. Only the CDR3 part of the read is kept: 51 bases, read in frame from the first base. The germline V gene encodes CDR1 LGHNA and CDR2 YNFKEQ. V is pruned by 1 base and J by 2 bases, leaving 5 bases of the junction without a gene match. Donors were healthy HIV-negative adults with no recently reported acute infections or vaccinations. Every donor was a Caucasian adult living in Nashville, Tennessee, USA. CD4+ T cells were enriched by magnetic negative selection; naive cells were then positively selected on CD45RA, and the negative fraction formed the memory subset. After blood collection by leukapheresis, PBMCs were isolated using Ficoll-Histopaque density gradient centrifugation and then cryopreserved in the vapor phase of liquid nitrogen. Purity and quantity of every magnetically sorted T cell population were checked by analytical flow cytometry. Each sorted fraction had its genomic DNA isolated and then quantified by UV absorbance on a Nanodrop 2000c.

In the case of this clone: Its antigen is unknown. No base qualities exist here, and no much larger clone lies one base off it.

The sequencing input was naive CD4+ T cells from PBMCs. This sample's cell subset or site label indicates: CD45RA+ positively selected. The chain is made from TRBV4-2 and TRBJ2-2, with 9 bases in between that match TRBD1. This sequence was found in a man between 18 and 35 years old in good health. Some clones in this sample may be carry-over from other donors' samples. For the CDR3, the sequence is CASSQGRGQGNTGELFF. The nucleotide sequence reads TGTGCCAGCAGCCAAGGTCGGGGACAGGGAAACACCGGGGAGCTGTTTTTT.